What follows are 15 T cell receptor beta chains derived from one specimen sequenced in a study of T cell changes during pregnancy in multiple sclerosis. Sequencing used immunoSEQ multiplex PCR; TCRdb keeps in-frame clones, though not all of them. The table shows more than 95,000 clones, with 85% to 95% occurring only once. The source was peripheral blood, collected after pregnancy. The origin of the receptors is a female donor with multiple sclerosis, enrolled in a pregnancy study.

The rearrangement uses TRBV7-3 and TRBJ1-6; D is ambiguous. V was cut by 2 bases and J by 5 bases, with 10 bases left in between. CDR3 length: 15 residues. Looked up from germline, CDR1 is SGHTA and CDR2 is FQGTGA. CDR3 in amino acids: CASSLFGDNNSPLHF. In DNA, the CDR3 is TGTGCCAGCAGCTTATTCGGGGATAATAATTCACCCCTCCACTTT.

The gene calls are TRBV2 and TRBJ2-3, with 7 bases fitting TRBD1. The CDR3 contains 14 residues. Unmatched junction bases numbered 9, after V lost 6 bases and J lost 6 bases. Per the germline V gene, CDR1 is SNHLY and CDR2 is FYNNEI. CDR3 residues: CASRTGPPSDTQYF. The CDR3 DNA is TGTGCCAGCAGGACAGGGCCCCCATCGGATACGCAGTATTTT.

J is TRBJ1-2 and V is TRBV19; perhaps TRBD1 as D (6 bases). Germline CDR1 LNHDA, CDR2 SQIVND (reference sequence). The CDR3 sequence is 15 residues long. V was clipped by 6 bases and J by 8 bases, with 22 bases between them. DNA of the CDR3: TGTGCCAGTAGCCGTTATAGAGGACAGATCGACGGCTACACCTTC. Translating gives CASSRYRGQIDGYTF. Combining the CDR3 with reference TRBV19 and TRBJ1-2 gives the whole variable domain DGGITQSPKYLFRKEGQNVTLSCEQNLNHDAMYWYRQDPGQGLRLIYYSQIVNDFQKGDIAEGYSVSREKKESFPLTVTSAQKNPTAFYLCASSRYRGQIDGYTFGSGTRLTVV.

V usage is TRBV27 and J usage is TRBJ2-1; 7 bases match TRBD2. The V and J ends lost 5 bases and 3 bases, in that order; junction bases with no gene match: 7. CDR1 is MNHEY and CDR2 is SMNVEV in the germline V gene (reference sequence). The CDR3 has 15 residues. The CDR3 loop is CASSPWTSLYNEQFF. Written as DNA, the CDR3 is TGTGCCAGCAGTCCATGGACTAGTCTCTACAATGAGCAGTTCTTC.

The chain carries TRBV9 and TRBJ2-5, with 12 bases identical to TRBD2. The germline CDR1 and CDR2 sequences are SGDLS and YYNGEE. The CDR3 has 14 amino acids. V gave up 3 bases and J gave up 5 bases; unmatched junction bases: 2. Here the CDR3 DNA reads TGTGCCAGCAGCGACGGGACTAGCGGGGAGACCCAGTACTTC. Its translation: CASSDGTSGETQYF.

This clone has a single count. In DNA, the CDR3 is TGTGCCGTGGGACAGGGGGGTACAGATACGCAGTATTTT. Its translation is CAVGQGGTDTQYF. The gene calls are TRBV10-3 and TRBJ2-3; 11 bases match TRBD1. Germline V lookup: CDR1 ENHRY, CDR2 SYGVKD. V shed 11 bases and J 3 bases; nucleotides not matched to a gene: 4. CDR3 length: 13 residues.

V and J are TRBV19 and TRBJ1-6, with 7 bases lining up with TRBD1. V trimming: 1 base; J trimming: 8 bases; junction bases outside the gene matches: 8. Germline CDR1 LNHDA, CDR2 SQIVND (reference sequence). The CDR3 runs to 16 residues. Here the CDR3 reads CASSIVRGGAYSPLHF. DNA of the CDR3: TGTGCCAGTAGTATAGTTCGAGGGGGCGCTTATTCACCCCTCCACTTT.

The rearrangement joins TRBV18 to TRBJ1-3; 9 nucleotides match TRBD1. This CDR3 region has 16 residues. Germline V gene data show CDR1 as KGHSH and CDR2 as LQKENI. With V trimmed by 2 bases and J by 3 bases, 5 bases remained unmatched. The CDR3: CASSPLGTGFGNTIYF. The CDR3 DNA reads as TGTGCCAGCTCACCATTGGGGACAGGGTTTGGAAACACCATATATTTT.

The chain joins TRBV1 to TRBJ2-7; TRBD2, the table's D call, lacks a check against the DNA. TRBV1 is annotated as a pseudogene. The CDR3 has 16 residues. The chain's CDR3 is CTSSPNPPLTSNEQYF. The CDR3 nucleotides are TGCACCAGCAGCCCAAACCCCCCTTTAACTTCGAACGAGCAGTACTTC.

The chain combines TRBV9 with TRBJ2-3; a weak D match, TRBD2 (7 bases). The V end lost 4 bases, the J end lost 0 bases, and 21 bases lay between the germline ends. CDR3 length: 18 amino acids. CDR1 and CDR2 from the germline V gene are SGDLS and YYNGEE. CDR3: CASSTPDSEAGSTDTQYF. The CDR3 nucleotides are TGTGCCAGCAGCACACCGGACAGTGAAGCGGGAAGCACAGATACGCAGTATTTT.

The chain carries TRBV14 and TRBJ1-5; no clear D gene. V lost 0 bases and J lost 11, with 17 bases in between. The length of the CDR3 is 15 residues. From germline, CDR1 is SGHDN and CDR2 FVKESK. Here the CDR3 reads CASSQESVGLAAQHF. The CDR3 DNA reads TGTGCCAGCAGCCAAGAGAGCGTAGGTCTCGCGGCCCAGCATTTT.

This chain connects TRBV7-6 to TRBJ2-3; D is undetermined. Germline CDR1 SGHVS, CDR2 FNYEAQ. V was shortened by 5 bases and J by 0 bases, with 12 bases between the two germline ends. The CDR3 runs 15 residues. CDR3 sequence: CASSEEASSTDTQYF. CDR3 DNA: TGTGCCAGCAGCGAGGAAGCGTCTAGCACAGATACGCAGTATTTT. The full variable domain, rest sourced from reference TRBV7-6 and TRBJ2-3, is GAGVSQSPRYKVTKRGQDVALRCDPISGHVSLYWYRQALGQGPEFLTYFNYEAQQDKSGLPNDRFSAERPEGSISTLTIQRTEQRDSAMYRCASSEEASSTDTQYFGPGTRLTVL.

This clone showed up just once. The chain uses TRBV10-3 and TRBJ2-7; 9 bases are shared with TRBD2. With V trimmed by 6 bases and J by 0 bases, 9 bases remained unmatched. CDR1 and CDR2 from the germline V gene are ENHRY and SYGVKD. This CDR3 is 16 amino acids long. The CDR3 loop reads CAISTPSGGPSYEQYF. DNA of the CDR3: TGTGCCATCAGCACTCCAAGCGGGGGGCCCTCCTACGAGCAGTACTTC.

The CDR3 DNA is TGTGCCAGCAGTAGTACAGGGGGATCGACGCCCCAGCATTTT. Its translation is CASSSTGGSTPQHF. V gene TRBV25-1 combines with J gene TRBJ1-5; 8 nucleotides line up with TRBD1. This CDR3 comprises 14 residues. V trimming: 5 bases; J trimming: 9 bases; junction bases outside the gene matches: 9. The germline V gene encodes CDR1 MGHDK and CDR2 SYGVNS.

J is TRBJ2-1 and V is TRBV6-4; TRBD2 agrees at 7 bases. V lost 5 bases, J lost 7 bases, and 14 bases stayed unmatched. This CDR3 region has 16 residues. CDR1 MRHNA and CDR2 SNTAGT come from the germline V gene. The CDR3 loop is CASSLHAGVTGNEQFF. In DNA form, the CDR3 reads TGTGCCAGCAGTCTTCATGCGGGAGTGACCGGGAATGAGCAGTTCTTC.